This T cell receptor beta chain derives from a study of T cell responses to AZD1222 COVID-19 vaccine. Trimming at V came to 5 bases and at J to 0 bases, leaving 12 bases not matched to a gene. This CDR3 is 18 amino acids long. Germline CDR1 is MNHEY and CDR2 is SVGEGT. Some clones are missing from TCRdb's copy, which holds only in-frame ones; the method was immunoSEQ multiplex PCR. The table shows tens of thousands of clones, with around 81% occurring only once. The gene calls are TRBV6-2 or TRBV6-3 and TRBJ2-1; TRBD1 matches 8 bases. The source of this sequence is an adult in good health. This specimen was peripheral blood, taken on day 0 of AZD1222 vaccination. This chain's CDR3 is CASSTAGGRFSSYNEQFF. CDR3 in DNA: TGTGCCAGCAGTACGGCAGGGGGCCGTTTCAGCTCCTACAATGAGCAGTTCTTC.